The sequence of this T cell receptor beta chain was determined in a study of blood T cell repertoires in COVID-19. The CDR3 consists of 12 residues. Germline-derived CDR1 and CDR2 are KGHSH and LQKENI. V gave up 6 bases and J gave up 7 bases, with 12 bases separating them. Measured with immunoSEQ multiplex PCR; TCRdb has only the in-frame clones, and not every one. The sample lists about 110,000 clones, 70% to 90% occurring once. Specimen: peripheral blood. The sequence was collected from a man in his forties with acute or convalescent COVID-19. The gene calls are TRBV18 and TRBJ1-1, with D possibly being TRBD1 (5 bases). In nucleotides, the CDR3 is TGTGCCAGCTCCCCCAGGGAGGGTGAAGCTTTCTTT. It is translated as CASSPREGEAFF.